One T cell receptor (beta chain) is described in this entry. The data were taken from a study of blood T cell repertoires in COVID-19. Overall study: Some COVID-19 samples were acute and others convalescent; all came from the United States, Italy and Spain.

Some clones are missing from TCRdb's copy, which holds only in-frame ones; the method was immunoSEQ multiplex PCR. Of hundreds of thousands of clones in the sample, 75% to 90% were seen once. The CDR3 is 13 amino acids. The V gene's germline CDR1 is GTSNPN and CDR2 SVGIG (reference sequence). The germline V and J ends were trimmed by 4 bases and 3 bases, with 13 bases remaining between them. This chain uses TRBV30 with TRBJ2-7; no definite D call. Material: PBMCs or T cells enriched from blood (not recorded which). This clonotype originated in a man between 50 and 59 years old who had been exposed to COVID-19. CDR3 sequence: CAWIRGPFYEQYF. The CDR3 region has the DNA TGTGCCTGGATTCGTGGCCCGTTCTACGAGCAGTACTTC.